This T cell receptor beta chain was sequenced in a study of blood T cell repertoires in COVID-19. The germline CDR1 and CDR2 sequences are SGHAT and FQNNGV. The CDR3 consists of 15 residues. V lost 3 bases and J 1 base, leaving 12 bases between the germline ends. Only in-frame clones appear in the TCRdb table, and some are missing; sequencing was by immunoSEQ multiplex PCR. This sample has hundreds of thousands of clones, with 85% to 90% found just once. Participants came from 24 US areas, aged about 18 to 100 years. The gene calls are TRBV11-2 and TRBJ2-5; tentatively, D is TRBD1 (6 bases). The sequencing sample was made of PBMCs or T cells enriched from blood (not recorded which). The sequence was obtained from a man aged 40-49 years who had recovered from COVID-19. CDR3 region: CASSLGTRTQETQYF. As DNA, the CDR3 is TGTGCCAGCAGCTTGGGGACAAGAACCCAAGAGACCCAGTACTTC.